This TCR beta chain was retrieved from a study of blood T cell repertoires in COVID-19. In the study overall: From T cells, B-cell-depleted T cells, or PBMCs came the material, which was cDNA or gDNA.

The germline gives CDR1 SNHLY, CDR2 FYNNEI. V was shortened by 10 bases and J by 4 bases, with 22 bases between the two germline ends. CDR3 length equals 15 residues. Donors of Cohort 3 who recovered were those that had two negative PCRs, clearance, or symptom resolution. Source study methods: Nucleated cell counts were estimated from reference gene primer amplification. Sequenced by immunoSEQ multiplex PCR; TCRdb stores in-frame clones only, minus some. The DNA was the basis for D and trimming; V, J and clone size are from that table. The sample carries 220,000 or so clones, more than 70% recorded once.

This receptor was identified in a woman aged 45-65 years who had recovered from COVID-19. This sequence joins TRBV2 and TRBJ2-5; D perhaps matches TRBD1 (5 bases). The sample consisted of PBMCs or T cells enriched from blood (not recorded which). The CDR3 DNA reads as TGTGCCACCGGTCTCAGGGAAGGGGTGGGAGAGACCCAGTACTTC. This translates into CATGLREGVGETQYF.